This TCR beta chain was identified during a study of T cells in Graves' hyperthyroidism and ophthalmopathy. Overall study results and limits: The model foresaw ophthalmopathy a median approximately 6.1 months prior to onset. Classification by a 13 V-J model distinguished ophthalmopathy from stable hyperthyroidism.

The sample holds many counts of this clonotype. Its antigen is currently unknown. Any patient presenting with uncontrolled infection, other autoimmune disease, pregnancy or lactation was left out. Orbital computed tomography, thyroid ultrasound, serum thyroxine and TRAb, and clinical symptoms together informed the diagnoses. It was RNA transcripts that yielded the amplified TCR beta CDR3 regions. Primed by the HTBI set, a first-round RT-PCR was run on the TCR CDR3. TCRdb analysed the multiplex PCR reads with MiXCR anew, one entry per CDR3 protein. The top ten hold more than 7.5% of the sample, which has 500,000 to 600,000 distinct CDR3 sequences, about half seen once. Sequenced sample: peripheral blood or thyroid tissue (not recorded which). This clonotype originated in a woman under 30 with Graves' hyperthyroidism.

The CDR3: CATSAGAWGYTF. In DNA, the CDR3 is TGTGCCACCAGTGCGGGGGCTTGGGGCTACACCTTC. This chain uses TRBV15 with TRBJ1-2, with D perhaps TRBD1 (6 bases). The CDR3 is 12 residues long. Germline V gene lookup returns CDR1 LNHNV and CDR2 YYDKDF (reference sequence). Deletions cut 6 bases from V and 8 bases from J, with 13 bases between.